This T cell receptor (beta chain) came from a study of beta chain features in type 1 diabetes. Findings and caveats of the study: For Type 1 diabetes patients, all four CD4+ subsets carried TCRB CDR3s that were moderately but significantly shorter.

J was trimmed by 7 bases and V by 6 bases; bases with no gene match: 9. This CDR3 has 15 amino acids. Per germline, CDR1 MNHNS and CDR2 SASEGT. Isolated RNA was reverse transcribed in full, so expressed TCRB transcripts were sequenced. About 3.57 million reads, on average, came from each naive, central memory and regulatory T cell sample. The method was immunoSEQ multiplex PCR; TCRdb's version includes in-frame clones alone and lacks a portion of them. The data show under 350,000 clones, 8% seen once. The table lists this clone with a count of one. Its specificity is unknown. Sequenced input: central memory CD4+ T cells from blood. The rearrangement uses TRBV6-1 and TRBJ2-1, with TRBD2 identical over 10 bases. This clonotype originated in a woman between 18 and 29 years old in good health. CDR3: CASRLAGARGNEQFF. CDR3 bases: TGTGCCAGCAGGCTAGCGGGGGCGCGGGGGAATGAGCAGTTCTTC.